The 23 T cell receptor beta chains given below trace back to one sample, sequenced in a study of blood T cell repertoires in COVID-19. Using immunoSEQ multiplex PCR, the repertoire was profiled, and TCRdb retains in-frame clones only, with some absent. Here the sample spans nearly 250,000 clones, approximately 82% being singletons. The sequenced sample consisted of peripheral blood. The receptors derive from a woman older than 75 with acute or convalescent COVID-19.

The chain joins TRBV6-2 or TRBV6-3 to TRBJ2-6; perhaps TRBD2 as D (5 bases). CDR3 length equals 18 residues. V lost 0 bases, J lost 2 bases, and 14 bases lay in between. Germline CDR1 MNHEY, CDR2 SVGEGT. The CDR3 bases are TGTGCCAGCAGTTACTCGTTGGACTTCAAACCTGGGGCCAACGTCCTGACTTTC. Translation gives CASSYSLDFKPGANVLTF.

The chain recombines TRBV12-5 with TRBJ1-2; D ambiguous. The V gene lost 6 bases and the J gene lost 0 bases, with 17 bases spanning the gap. CDR1 and CDR2 (germline): LGHNT, FRNRAP. This CDR3 is built from 16 residues. CDR3 nucleotides: TGTGCTAGTGGCCGAAGCGGGCAGTCTTCTAACTATGGCTACACCTTC. Translated, it gives CASGRSGQSSNYGYTF.

This chain uses TRBV4-1 with TRBJ1-2; 10 bases are a match to TRBD1. The CDR3 sequence is 14 residues long. V shed 3 bases and J 7 bases; nucleotides not matched to a gene: 5. Per the germline V gene, CDR1 is MGHRA and CDR2 is YSYEKL. The CDR3 bases are TGCGCCAGCAGCCAGGGACAGGGGCCGGCTGGCTACACCTTC. Protein: CASSQGQGPAGYTF.

The chain employs TRBV29-1 and TRBJ2-5; 12 positions agree with TRBD2. The CDR3 consists of 15 residues. CDR1 is SQVTM, CDR2 ANQGSEA, per germline. The V and J ends lost 3 bases and 10 bases, in that order; junction bases with no gene match: 12. The CDR3 protein is CSVEVPLAGGLIQYF. Here the CDR3 DNA reads TGCAGCGTTGAGGTTCCACTAGCGGGAGGACTAATCCAGTACTTC.

V gene TRBV4-3 combines with J gene TRBJ1-2, with 11 bases identical to TRBD1. Germline values: CDR1 LGHNA, CDR2 YSLEER. Trimming cost V 4 bases and J 5 bases; bases outside gene matches: 6. This CDR3 comprises 15 residues. As DNA, the CDR3 is TGCGCCAGCAGCCTCACTGGACAGGGGGCTTATGGCTACACCTTC. Translation gives CASSLTGQGAYGYTF.

This rearrangement joins TRBV29-1 to TRBJ2-1, with 7 bases that match TRBD1. CDR1 and CDR2 (germline): SQVTM, ANQGSEA. There are 14 residues in the CDR3. Trimming cost V 6 bases and J 0 bases; bases outside gene matches: 5. The chain's CDR3 is CSVGRGPSYNEQFF. DNA for the CDR3: TGCAGCGTGGGAAGGGGGCCCTCCTACAATGAGCAGTTCTTC.

The rearrangement uses TRBV5-4 and TRBJ2-3; no reliable D call. The V end lost 2 bases, the J end lost 3 bases, and 7 bases lay between the germline ends. CDR3 length equals 13 residues. Looked up from germline, CDR1 is SGHNT and CDR2 is YYREEE (reference sequence). The CDR3 sequence: CASSFIVTDTQYF. CDR3 nucleotide sequence: TGTGCCAGCAGCTTTATCGTTACAGATACGCAGTATTTT.

The genes are TRBV10-3 and TRBJ1-5; 7 bases fit TRBD1. The CDR3 is made up of 14 amino acids. The trim removed 10 bases at V and 3 bases at J, leaving 9 bases unmatched. Germline V gives CDR1 ENHRY, CDR2 SYGVKD. CDR3 residues: CATRDSRDNQPQHF. The DNA of the CDR3 is TGTGCCACCCGGGACAGTCGAGACAATCAGCCCCAGCATTTT.

The chain joins TRBV19 to TRBJ1-2; D not certain. The CDR3 has 11 residues. V dropped 6 bases and J dropped 3 bases, with 5 bases sitting between them. Germline lookup yields CDR1 LNHDA and CDR2 SQIVND (reference sequence). This CDR3 reads CASSADYGYTF. The CDR3 nucleotides read TGTGCCAGTAGCGCAGACTATGGCTACACCTTC.

This chain joins TRBV5-1 and TRBJ1-5, with TRBD1 as a possible D gene (5 bases). V was shortened by 3 bases and J by 2 bases, with 15 bases between the two germline ends. This CDR3 is 16 amino acids long. Per the germline V gene, CDR1 is SGHRS and CDR2 is YFSETQ. Here the CDR3 DNA reads TGCGCCAGCAGCTCGGGCGCTGCGGGGGGCAATCAGCCCCAGCATTTT. Protein: CASSSGAAGGNQPQHF.

In this sample, this clone turned up a few times. The V and J genes are TRBV9 and TRBJ2-7; 10 bases line up with TRBD2. Trimming removed 0 bases from V and 4 bases from J; junction bases left unmatched: 7. Looked up from germline, CDR1 is SGDLS and CDR2 is YYNGEE. CDR3 length equals 16 residues. The CDR3 spells CASSVEERGGLYEQYF. The CDR3 DNA is TGTGCCAGCAGCGTAGAGGAGCGGGGGGGCCTATACGAGCAGTACTTC.

This chain uses TRBV14 with TRBJ1-2, with D perhaps matching TRBD1 (5 bases). The CDR3 has 15 amino acids. V lost 4 bases and J 0 bases, leaving 12 bases between the germline ends. Germline V gene lookup returns CDR1 SGHDN and CDR2 FVKESK. The CDR3 nucleotides read TGTGCCAGCAGCCGTCAACCGGGGGCTAACTATGGCTACACCTTC. As protein: CASSRQPGANYGYTF.

V and J are TRBV18 and TRBJ1-1; maybe TRBD1 (5 bases). Per the germline V gene, CDR1 is KGHSH and CDR2 is LQKENI. With 4 bases removed from V and 4 bases from J, the gap between germline ends came to 16 bases. CDR3 length equals 15 residues. In DNA form, the CDR3 reads TGTGCCAGCTCACAGGACACGGGCTTTTCCACTGAAGCTTTCTTT. This sequence encodes CASSQDTGFSTEAFF.

This chain links TRBV7-2 with TRBJ2-2; no firm D call. Trimming pared 2 bases from V and 6 bases from J, leaving 10 bases between. This CDR3 is 14 amino acids long. From germline, CDR1 is SGHTA and CDR2 FQGNSA. The CDR3 loop is CASSLTPGSGELFF. CDR3 nucleotide sequence: TGTGCCAGCAGCTTAACTCCGGGTTCCGGGGAGCTGTTTTTT.

The gene calls are TRBV3-1 (or the pseudogene TRBV3-2) and TRBJ1-6, with 9 bases lining up with TRBD1. There are 15 residues in the CDR3. Germline CDR1 and CDR2: LGHDT and YNNKEL (reference sequence). Unmatched junction bases numbered 7, after V lost 2 bases and J lost 11 bases. CDR3 sequence reads: CASSQKGTGLPPLHF. The CDR3 DNA follows: TGTGCCAGCAGCCAAAAGGGGACAGGGCTTCCACCCCTCCACTTT.

The J gene is TRBJ2-2, the V gene TRBV6-6, with D possibly TRBD2 on 5 matching bases. This CDR3 is 17 amino acids long. CDR1 is MNHNY and CDR2 is SVGAGI in the germline V gene (reference sequence). Trimming took 5 bases from V and 4 from J, leaving 20 bases between them. In DNA form, the CDR3 reads TGTGCCAGCAGTCGCCCTAGCTACGGGGTTGGCACCGGGGAGCTGTTTTTT. Amino acid sequence: CASSRPSYGVGTGELFF.

The chain combines TRBV6-6 with TRBJ2-7, with 8 positions matching TRBD1. Looked up from germline, CDR1 is MNHNY and CDR2 is SVGAGI (reference sequence). With V trimmed by 5 bases and J by 0 bases, 6 bases remained unmatched. The CDR3 consists of 15 residues. CDR3 in amino acids: CASSDRTGNSYEQYF. As DNA, the CDR3 is TGTGCCAGCAGTGACCGGACAGGGAACTCCTACGAGCAGTACTTC.

The chain joins TRBV6-5 to TRBJ2-3, with D unclear. Germline CDR1 MNHEY, CDR2 SVGAGI. The germline V and J ends were trimmed by 2 bases and 1 base, with 7 bases remaining between them. This CDR3 spans 14 amino acids. CDR3 in DNA: TGTGCCAGCAGTTACGATGGGCGCACAGATACGCAGTATTTT. Its translation: CASSYDGRTDTQYF.

This clone occurred once. The chain carries TRBV3-1 (or the pseudogene TRBV3-2) and TRBJ2-3, with D possibly matching TRBD2 (6 bases). Germline CDR1 and CDR2: LGHDT and YNNKEL (reference sequence). Between the trimmed V and J ends, which lost 3 bases and 4 bases, there was a span of 14 bases. CDR3 length: 15 amino acids. The DNA of the CDR3 is TGTGCCAGCAGCCAGGGACTGGACGCCGCAGATACGCAGTATTTT. Protein product: CASSQGLDAADTQYF.

The chain joins TRBV5-1 to TRBJ1-2; TRBD1 is a possible D gene (6 bases). The V end lost 1 base, the J end lost 4 bases, and 8 bases lay between the germline ends. The CDR3 is 13 amino acids. Germline V gives CDR1 SGHRS, CDR2 YFSETQ. CDR3 DNA: TGCGCCAGCAGCTTGACACAGGGCTATGGCTACACCTTC. It specifies CASSLTQGYGYTF.

V is TRBV5-6 and J is TRBJ2-3, with 7 positions matching TRBD2. Germline CDR1 is SGHDT and CDR2 is YYEEEE. V lost 1 base, J lost 3 bases, and 11 bases stayed unmatched. The CDR3 is 17 amino acids. The CDR3 is CASSLFGGRVSTDTQYF. DNA of the CDR3: TGTGCCAGCAGCTTGTTTGGCGGGAGAGTATCAACAGATACGCAGTATTTT.

This sequence joins TRBV28 and TRBJ1-2; the match to TRBD1 covers 7 bases. V lost 5 bases, J lost 4 bases, and 10 bases stayed unmatched. The CDR3 runs 15 residues. Germline CDR1 reads MDHEN; CDR2 reads SYDVKM. The CDR3 region is CASSPRQGFGYGYTF. The CDR3 region has the DNA TGTGCCAGCAGTCCCCGACAGGGATTCGGCTATGGCTACACCTTC.

CDR3 nucleotide sequence: TGTGCCAGCAGCTTCCCGGGCAGGACTTACGAGCAGTACTTC. Translation: CASSFPGRTYEQYF. This rearrangement joins TRBV7-2 to TRBJ2-7, with D perhaps matching TRBD2 (5 bases). V lost 3 bases and J 4 bases, leaving 13 bases between the germline ends. Germline-derived CDR1 and CDR2 are SGHTA and FQGNSA. There are 14 residues in the CDR3.